Listed below are T cell receptor beta chains from one sample, sequenced in a study of T cells in pancreatic ductal adenocarcinoma. Here immunoSEQ multiplex PCR was the method, and the copy in TCRdb shows in-frame clones only, minus some. The sample shows roughly 100,000 clones, about 96% of them seen only once. The sequencing sample was made of PBMCs. Source of these receptors: a human donor with pancreatic ductal adenocarcinoma. Both conserved end residues are part of each CDR3. D genes are given only for firm matches. The size entry is marked missing in some rows and otherwise reads once, few, many or a size class.

>TRBV5-1|TRBJ2-7|NA|NA
CASSLSPSQPSYEQYF
TGCGCCAGCAGCTTGTCGCCTAGCCAACCGTCCTACGAGCAGTACTTC
>TRBV6-6|TRBJ1-2|TRBD1|NA
CASRELGQLDSYTF
TGTGCCAGCAGGGAGTTGGGACAGCTAGATAGCTACACCTTC
>TRBV5-1|TRBJ2-3|TRBD2|NA
CASSRGLAGEDTQYF
TGCGCCAGCAGCCGGGGACTAGCGGGAGAAGATACGCAGTATTTT
>TRBV5-1|TRBJ1-2|NA|NA
CASREADYGYTF
TGCGCCAGTAGAGAGGCAGACTATGGCTACACCTTC
>TRBV4-3|TRBJ2-7|TRBD2|NA
CALRTGGRAEYEQYF
TGCGCCTTAAGGACTGGCGGGAGGGCCGAGTACGAGCAGTACTTC
>TRBV5-1|TRBJ2-1|TRBD2|NA
CASSLTSGGALSFF
TGCGCCAGCAGCCTGACTAGCGGGGGGGCTCTCTCGTTCTTC
>TRBV4-3|TRBJ1-2|NA|NA
CASSPPGSNYGYTF
TGCGCCAGCAGCCCACCCGGGTCCAACTATGGCTACACCTTC
>TRBV18|TRBJ2-3|TRBD2|NA
CASSPGLALPDTQYF
TGTGCCAGCTCACCAGGACTAGCGCTCCCAGATACGCAGTATTTT
>TRBV5-1|TRBJ2-1|TRBD1|NA
CASSPGTGAYNEQFF
TGCGCCAGCAGCCCCGGGACAGGGGCATACAATGAGCAGTTCTTC
>TRBV10-3|TRBJ2-1|NA|NA
CAITLTTPQGEQFF
TGTGCCATCACCCTTACTACCCCGCAGGGTGAGCAGTTCTTC
>TRBV19|TRBJ1-5|NA|NA
CASSTGNQPQHF
TGTGCCAGTAGCACAGGGAATCAGCCCCAGCATTTT
>TRBV18|TRBJ2-5|NA|NA
CASSPRGASQETQYF
TGTGCCAGCTCACCACGCGGAGCGTCTCAAGAGACCCAGTACTTC
>TRBV12-5|TRBJ2-5|NA|NA
CASESGGETQYF
TGTGCTAGTGAGTCAGGTGGAGAGACCCAGTACTTC
>TRBV19|TRBJ2-2|NA|NA
CASSPLWTENTGELFF
TGTGCCAGTAGTCCCCTCTGGACAGAGAACACCGGGGAGCTGTTTTTT
>TRBV28|TRBJ2-5|TRBD2|NA
CASSLWGSGSRETQYF
TGTGCCAGCAGTTTATGGGGTAGCGGGAGCCGGGAGACCCAGTACTTC
>TRBV6-5|TRBJ2-1|NA|NA
CASSPGAGEQFF
TGTGCCAGCAGTCCGGGAGCGGGCGAGCAGTTCTTC
>TRBV2|TRBJ2-5|NA|once
CASRFGGETQYF
TGTGCCAGCAGATTCGGGGGAGAGACCCAGTACTTC
>TRBV2|TRBJ2-3|NA|NA
CASSSQASTDTQYF
TGTGCCAGCAGTTCACAGGCTAGCACAGATACGCAGTATTTT
>TRBV10-3|TRBJ1-2|NA|NA
CAISANTGNPNYGYTF
TGTGCCATCAGTGCCAATACCGGGAACCCTAACTATGGCTACACCTTC
>TRBV27|TRBJ2-5|TRBD2|NA
CASSLYLAGAPETQYF
TGTGCCAGCAGTTTATACCTAGCGGGAGCCCCGGAGACCCAGTACTTC
>TRBV11-2|TRBJ2-5|TRBD1|NA
CASSPGQGRYETQYF
TGTGCCAGCAGCCCAGGACAGGGCCGATACGAGACCCAGTACTTC
>TRBV4-3|TRBJ2-2|NA|NA
CASSQGSYTGELFF
TGCGCCAGCAGCCAGGGGAGTTACACCGGGGAGCTGTTTTTT
>TRBV7-3|TRBJ2-7|TRBD2|NA
CASSLGLAGGPYEQYF
TGTGCCAGCAGCTTAGGTCTAGCGGGAGGGCCGTACGAGCAGTACTTC
>TRBV19|TRBJ1-4|NA|once
CAARGGEGHLSEKLFF
TGTGCCGCGCGGGGGGGAGAAGGCCATCTGAGTGAAAAACTGTTTTTT
>TRBV5-1|TRBJ2-2|TRBD2|NA
CASSPGLATGELFF
TGCGCCAGCAGCCCGGGACTAGCGACCGGGGAGCTGTTTTTT
>TRBV19|TRBJ1-5|NA|NA
CASSRSQGNNQPQHF
TGTGCCAGTAGTAGGAGTCAGGGAAACAATCAGCCCCAGCATTTT
>TRBV12-5|TRBJ2-3|NA|NA
CASGLVAGGTDTQYF
TGTGCTAGTGGTTTGGTAGCGGGCGGTACAGATACGCAGTATTTT
>TRBV20-1|TRBJ2-7|NA|NA
CSAEYVYEQYF
TGCAGTGCTGAGTACGTTTACGAGCAGTACTTC
>TRBV5-4|TRBJ2-5|TRBD1|NA
CASTEQGADETQYF
TGTGCCAGCACCGAACAGGGGGCGGATGAGACCCAGTACTTC
>TRBV6-5|TRBJ2-7|TRBD2|NA
CASSSGTRYEQYF
TGTGCCAGCAGTTCCGGGACTAGATATGAGCAGTACTTC
>TRBV30|TRBJ1-5|NA|once
CAWTRPGARSNQPQHF
TGTGCCTGGACCCGGCCAGGGGCCAGGAGCAATCAGCCCCAGCATTTT
>TRBV6-1|TRBJ2-5|TRBD1|NA
CASRQDRGGETQYF
TGTGCCAGCAGGCAAGACAGGGGGGGGGAGACCCAGTACTTC
>TRBV10-1|TRBJ2-2|TRBD1|NA
CASSLGTGGPIGELFF
TGCGCCAGCAGTCTAGGGACAGGGGGCCCCATCGGGGAGCTGTTTTTT
>TRBV11-2|TRBJ2-7|NA|NA
CASSKSTGDSYEQYF
TGTGCCAGCAGCAAGTCGACAGGAGACTCCTACGAGCAGTACTTC
>TRBV19|TRBJ2-2|NA|NA
CASRALQGLNTGELFF
TGTGCCAGTAGGGCTCTCCAGGGCCTGAACACCGGGGAGCTGTTTTTT
>TRBV19|TRBJ2-3|TRBD2|once
CASSPVTSPYTDTQYF
TGTGCCAGTAGTCCGGTGACTAGCCCCTACACAGATACGCAGTATTTT
>TRBV18|TRBJ1-1|NA|NA
CASPPTGNTEAFF
TGTGCCAGCCCTCCGACAGGGAACACTGAAGCTTTCTTT
>TRBV7-9|TRBJ1-1|NA|NA
CASSNYENTEAFF
TGTGCCAGCAGCAACTATGAGAACACTGAAGCTTTCTTT
>TRBV5-1|TRBJ2-7|TRBD1|NA
CASSPSDRARQYF
TGCGCCAGCAGCCCATCGGACAGGGCTCGGCAGTACTTC